Listed below are T cell receptor beta chains from one sample, sequenced in a study of T cells in pancreatic ductal adenocarcinoma. Here immunoSEQ multiplex PCR was the method, and the copy in TCRdb shows in-frame clones only, minus some. Of some 20,000 clones in the sample, 88% were seen once. The sequenced material came from PBMCs. The receptors shown here come from a human donor with pancreatic ductal adenocarcinoma. The CDR3 runs from the conserved cysteine through the conserved F or W. A D gene is named only where the DNA matches it firmly. The size field is filled for only some rows; it gives once, few, many or a size class.

d_call j_call v_call clone_size cdr3_nt cdr3_aa
TRBD1 TRBJ2-4 TRBV9 - TGTGCCAGCAGCGTGAGGGACAGGGGATTTGGAAACATTCAGTACTTC CASSVRDRGFGNIQYF
TRBD2 TRBJ2-1 TRBV7-6 - TGTGCCAGCAGATATAATAGCGGGGGCCATGAGCAGTTCTTC CASRYNSGGHEQFF
TRBD2 TRBJ2-5 TRBV7-9 - TGTGCCAGCAGCTTTGCTAGCGGAGGGGAGACCCAGTACTTC CASSFASGGETQYF
- TRBJ1-3 TRBV23-1 - TGCGCCAGCAGTCAATCTCAGATATCATGCACCATATATTTT CASSQSQISCTIYF
TRBD1 TRBJ1-3 TRBV2 - TGTGCCAGCAGGCCGGGACAGGGAAGAGGAGGAAACACCATATATTTT CASRPGQGRGGNTIYF
- TRBJ1-1 TRBV23-1 once TGCGCCAGCATCCGCCTGGACAGAATGAACACTGAAGCTTTCTTT CASIRLDRMNTEAFF
- TRBJ1-5 TRBV28 few TGTGCCAGCAGTTTTGGCCAGCCCCAGCATTTT CASSFGQPQHF
- TRBJ2-7 TRBV11-2 once TGTGCCAGCAGCCGCAGTGGTTCGAGGTACGAGCAGTACTTC CASSRSGSRYEQYF
- TRBJ2-2 TRBV6-6 once TGTGCCAGCAGTTATGAGCAGGGTGCCACCGGGGAGCTGTTTTTT CASSYEQGATGELFF
- TRBJ1-2 TRBV6-6 - TGTGCCAGCAGAAACCTCAGGGATGGGTATGGCTACACCTTC CASRNLRDGYGYTF
TRBD2 TRBJ2-5 TRBV5-4 - TGTGCCAGCAGCCGTAGCGGGGGGGCAGGTGGAGAGACCCAGTACTTC CASSRSGGAGGETQYF
TRBD2 TRBJ2-1 TRBV4-3 - TGCGCCAGCAGCCAACTAGCGGGGGGCCCCTACAATGAGCAGTTCTTC CASSQLAGGPYNEQFF
TRBD1 TRBJ2-1 TRBV28 - TGTGCCAGCTCGACAGGGGTATACAATGAGCAGTTCTTC CASSTGVYNEQFF
TRBD2 TRBJ2-7 TRBV5-1 - TGCGCCAGCAGCTTGGGGTTCGTTAGGAGAGCGGGGAGCTCCTACGAGCAGTACTTC CASSLGFVRRAGSSYEQYF
- TRBJ1-4 TRBV29-1 - TGCAGCGCCTGGGACTCCGGGAATGAAAAACTGTTTTTT CSAWDSGNEKLFF
TRBD2 TRBJ2-3 TRBV5-1 - TGCGCCAGCGGAACTAGCGGGGGGGCCAAGGCAGATACGCAGTATTTT CASGTSGGAKADTQYF
TRBD1 TRBJ1-1 TRBV27 - TGTGCCAGCAGTCCCACAGGGACAGGGGAATTGGGCACTGAAGCTTTCTTT CASSPTGTGELGTEAFF
TRBD1 TRBJ1-2 TRBV19 few TGTGCCAGTAGTATAGCGCGAGGGGGCGACTATGGCTACACCTTC CASSIARGGDYGYTF
- TRBJ1-2 TRBV5-4 few TGTGCCAGCAGCGTGACAGCTAACTATGGCTACACCTTC CASSVTANYGYTF
- TRBJ2-3 TRBV21-1 - TGTGCCAGCAGCAAAGCGGCAGGGAAAACGAAAGATACGCAGTATTTT CASSKAAGKTKDTQYF
- TRBJ1-2 TRBV30 - TGTGCCTGGAGTGTACAGGGAGGGCGGTATGGCTACACCTTC CAWSVQGGRYGYTF
- TRBJ1-1 TRBV27 - TGTGCCAGCAGTCCGACCCCAGGGGAGAACACTGAAGCTTTCTTT CASSPTPGENTEAFF
TRBD1 TRBJ2-7 TRBV2 - TGTGCCAGCAGTGGACAGGGGGCCTACGAGCAGTACTTC CASSGQGAYEQYF
- TRBJ2-7 TRBV4-2 once TGTGCCAGCAGCCAAGGCCCGAGCGGGTACGAGCAGTACTTC CASSQGPSGYEQYF
- TRBJ2-5 TRBV5-1 - TGCGCCAGCAGCTTGGCAGGGTTACAGACCCAGTACTTC CASSLAGLQTQYF
TRBD2 TRBJ2-3 TRBV6-6 once TGTGCCATCCGACTAGCGGGGTTGACAGATACGCAGTATTTT CAIRLAGLTDTQYF
- TRBJ2-7 TRBV6-5 - TGTGCCAGCAGGATTAATCGGGACATTATAGGCGAGCAGTACTTC CASRINRDIIGEQYF
- TRBJ1-2 TRBV7-9 few TGTGCCAGCAGCTTAGGTCGCGGGGATGGCTACACCTTC CASSLGRGDGYTF
- TRBJ1-2 TRBV7-3 - TGTGCCAGCAGCTTAGCGCCCGGGACTCTCAGTGGCTACACCTTC CASSLAPGTLSGYTF
TRBD1 TRBJ1-5 TRBV19 - TGTGCCACCTCCCATCCCCGGGACAGCACCTGGGGGCAGCCCCAGCATTTT CATSHPRDSTWGQPQHF
TRBD2 TRBJ2-5 TRBV28 - TGTGCCAGCAGTCCTAATAGCGGGGGGGCCGTAGAGACCCAGTACTTC CASSPNSGGAVETQYF
- TRBJ2-7 TRBV9 - TGTGCCAGCAGCGTATCCCCGGGGGAGCCCTACGAGCAGTACTTC CASSVSPGEPYEQYF
- TRBJ2-7 TRBV7-8 once TGTGCCAGCAGCTTGAGGGGGGGAGGAACCTACGAGCAGTACTTC CASSLRGGGTYEQYF
TRBD1 TRBJ1-3 TRBV5-4 - TGTGCCAGCAGCGGGGACAGGGCCGGAAACACCATATATTTT CASSGDRAGNTIYF
- TRBJ2-5 TRBV28 - TGTGCCAGCAGTTTAGGGGGGGGGCTAGGAGAGACCCAGTACTTC CASSLGGGLGETQYF
TRBD1 TRBJ1-1 TRBV7-2 - TGTGCCAGCAGTTCCGGGACAGGGGAGAGCACTGAAGCTTTCTTT CASSSGTGESTEAFF
- TRBJ1-2 TRBV7-2 - TGTGCCAGCAGCTTAGCGCAGTCGAACTATGGCTACACCTTC CASSLAQSNYGYTF
- TRBJ1-1 TRBV7-9 - TGTGCCAGCAGCTTAGGGGCGGGGCGCAGGCCACTCAAAGCTTTCTTT CASSLGAGRRPLKAFF
TRBD1 TRBJ1-3 TRBV30 - TGTGCCTGGAGTGTACAGGTCCAGGGGGTATATTTT CAWSVQVQGVYF
TRBD2 TRBJ2-3 TRBV6-1 - TGTGCCAGCAGTGGGACTAGCGGGGGGGCAGATACGCAGTATTTT CASSGTSGGADTQYF
- TRBJ2-5 TRBV7-6 - TGTGCCAGCAGCTCCGCGAGAGGAGAGACCCAGTACTTC CASSSARGETQYF
TRBD1 TRBJ2-7 TRBV13 - TGTGCCAGCATGGGACAGGGTGGGAGCGAGCAGTACTTC CASMGQGGSEQYF
TRBD2 TRBJ2-6 TRBV9 - TGTGCCAGCAGCGCGGGGGGGGGTTCTGGGGCCAACGTCCTGACTTTC CASSAGGGSGANVLTF
- TRBJ1-5 TRBV28 - TGTGCCAGCAGTTCCGGAGCTGGCAATCAGCCCCAGCATTTT CASSSGAGNQPQHF
- TRBJ1-2 TRBV18 - TGTGCCAGCTCATCCGTTTATGGCTACACCTTC CASSSVYGYTF
TRBD2 TRBJ2-7 TRBV7-2 - TGTGCCAGCAGCTTAAGGGCGGGGGGCCCCTACGAGCAGTACTTC CASSLRAGGPYEQYF
TRBD2 TRBJ2-1 TRBV7-2 - TGTGCCAGCAGCTTGGAGCGGGGGGGCAATGAGCAGTTCTTC CASSLERGGNEQFF
TRBD1 TRBJ1-1 TRBV5-6 - TGTGCCAGCAGCTTGTTAGGGGGCGAAACTGAAGCTTTCTTT CASSLLGGETEAFF
- TRBJ2-7 TRBV15 - TGTGCCACCAGCAGAGATTTCGGGTACGAGCAGTACTTC CATSRDFGYEQYF
- TRBJ1-6 TRBV6-5 - TGTGCCACGCGTTTGGGGCTGGATAATTCACCCCTCCACTTT CATRLGLDNSPLHF
TRBD1 TRBJ2-7 TRBV18 - TGTGCCAGCTCACCCTCAGAGGGGGCGTCCGTAGCCTACGAGCAGTACTTC CASSPSEGASVAYEQYF
- TRBJ1-2 TRBV28 - TGTGCCAGCAGTTTGGGCGGGGTTGGGTTCTATGGCTACACCTTC CASSLGGVGFYGYTF